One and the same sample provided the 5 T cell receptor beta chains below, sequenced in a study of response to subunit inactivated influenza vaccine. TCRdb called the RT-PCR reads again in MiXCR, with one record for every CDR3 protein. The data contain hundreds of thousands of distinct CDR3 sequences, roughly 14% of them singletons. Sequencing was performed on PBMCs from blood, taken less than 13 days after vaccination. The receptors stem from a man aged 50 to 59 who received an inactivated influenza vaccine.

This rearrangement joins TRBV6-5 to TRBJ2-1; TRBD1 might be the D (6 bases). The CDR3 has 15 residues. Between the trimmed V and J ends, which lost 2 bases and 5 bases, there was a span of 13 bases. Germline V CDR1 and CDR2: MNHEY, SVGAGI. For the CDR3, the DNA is TGTGCCAGCAGTTACGACAGGCCCGATGACAATGAGCAGTTCTTC. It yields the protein CASSYDRPDDNEQFF.

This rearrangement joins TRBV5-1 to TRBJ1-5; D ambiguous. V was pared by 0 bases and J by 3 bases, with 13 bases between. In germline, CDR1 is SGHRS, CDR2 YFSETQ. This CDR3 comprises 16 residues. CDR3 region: CASSLGGGGPNQPQHF. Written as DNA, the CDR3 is TGCGCCAGCAGCTTGGGTGGCGGAGGGCCCAATCAGCCCCAGCATTTT.

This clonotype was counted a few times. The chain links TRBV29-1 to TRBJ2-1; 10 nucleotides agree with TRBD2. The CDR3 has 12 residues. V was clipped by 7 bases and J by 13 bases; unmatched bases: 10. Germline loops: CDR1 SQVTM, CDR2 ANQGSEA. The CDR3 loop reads CSATGTSVDQFF. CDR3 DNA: TGCAGCGCCACAGGGACTAGCGTCGATCAGTTCTTC.

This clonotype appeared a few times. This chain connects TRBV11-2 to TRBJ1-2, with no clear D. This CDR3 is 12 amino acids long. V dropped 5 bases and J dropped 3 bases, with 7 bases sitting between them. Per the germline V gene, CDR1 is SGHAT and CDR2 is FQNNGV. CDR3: CASSPVDYGYTF. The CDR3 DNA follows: TGTGCCAGCAGCCCTGTCGACTATGGCTACACCTTC.

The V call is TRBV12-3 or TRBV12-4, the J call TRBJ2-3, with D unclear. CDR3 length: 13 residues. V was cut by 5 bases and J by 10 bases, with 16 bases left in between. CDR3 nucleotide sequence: TGTGCCAGCAGTCCCCGTGAGGCCTCTGCGCAGTATTTT. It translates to CASSPREASAQYF.